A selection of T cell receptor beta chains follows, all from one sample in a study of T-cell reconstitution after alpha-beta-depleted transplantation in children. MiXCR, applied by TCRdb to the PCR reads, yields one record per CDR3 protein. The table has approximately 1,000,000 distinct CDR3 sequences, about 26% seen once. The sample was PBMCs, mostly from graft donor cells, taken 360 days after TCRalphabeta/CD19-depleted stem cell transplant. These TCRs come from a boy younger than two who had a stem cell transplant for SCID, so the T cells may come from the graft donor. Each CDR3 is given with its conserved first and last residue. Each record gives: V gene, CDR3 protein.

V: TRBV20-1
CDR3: CSARGDRDVDTQYF

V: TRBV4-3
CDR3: CASSPNILTRDREEQYF

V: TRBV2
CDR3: CASSEALRRTSGGFTDTQYF

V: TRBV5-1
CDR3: CASSGTGSPNEKLFF

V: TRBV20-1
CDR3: CSASPRTGMDTQYF

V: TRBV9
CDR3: CASSAGGVGVNEQFF

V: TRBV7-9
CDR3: CAGSGLAPYEQYF

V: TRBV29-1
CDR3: CSVTPWAASSYNEQFF

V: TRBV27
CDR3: CASSSHIGEETQYF

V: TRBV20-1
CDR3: CSAVTPGNTIYF

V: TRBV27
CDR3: CASSWGNLGSYEQYF

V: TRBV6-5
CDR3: CASSSGQAEETQYF

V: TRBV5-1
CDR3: CASSLEGQGGPGTQYF

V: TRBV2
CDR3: CASRPLAGGLNEQFF

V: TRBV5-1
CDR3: CASSFEVGETQYF

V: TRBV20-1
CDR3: CSAATSLRETQYF

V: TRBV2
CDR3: CASPGRVGPLDTEAFF

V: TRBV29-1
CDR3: CSVDKGVGGYTF

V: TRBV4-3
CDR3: CASSQASGGENEQFF

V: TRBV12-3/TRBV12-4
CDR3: CASSPQGAPRQPQHF

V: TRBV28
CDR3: CASIGTATGELFF

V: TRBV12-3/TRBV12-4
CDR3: CASSSRSGAPYNEQFF

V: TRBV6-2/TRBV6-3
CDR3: CASSYTGISYNEQFF

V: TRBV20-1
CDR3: CSAVLMGGFNEQYF

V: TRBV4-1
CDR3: CASSPEPLPQGPGNQPQHF

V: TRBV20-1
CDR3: CSVKLQGNQPQHF

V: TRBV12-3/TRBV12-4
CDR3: CASSLGSGGATNEKLFF

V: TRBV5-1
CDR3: CASMSTEAFF

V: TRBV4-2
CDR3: CASSQEWTGRSGELFF

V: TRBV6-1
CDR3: CASSPRGSGLYEQYF

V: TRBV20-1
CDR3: CSASQVPTYEQYF

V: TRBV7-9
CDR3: CASSLGSVNNYGYTF

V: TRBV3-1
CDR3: CASSHGPRGTEAFF

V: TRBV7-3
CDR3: CASSFSGTGGLETQYF

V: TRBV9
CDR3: CASSVSSGNTIYF

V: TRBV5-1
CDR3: CASSLTPGQRTTGELFF

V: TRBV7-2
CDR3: CASSSGQLTYNEQFF

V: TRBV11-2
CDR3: CASSLVLRAHTDTQYF

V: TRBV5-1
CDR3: CASSLAGQETYEQYF

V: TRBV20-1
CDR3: CSARGDPPGGYSNQPQHF

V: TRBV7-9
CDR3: CASSLEVRSSTDTQYF